Following are 30 T cell receptor beta chains from one sample sequenced in a study of radiation and T cells in renal cell carcinoma. Time point noted: baseline pretreatment blood. Treatment of the sample: 15 Gy SBRT to primary tumor, nephrectomy 4 weeks later. Here immunoSEQ multiplex PCR was the method, and the copy in TCRdb shows in-frame clones only, minus some. The table lists 150,000 or so clones, approximately 90% of them singletons. The material was blood, obtained from a patient whose treatment included radiotherapy and nephrectomy. The receptors come from a woman in her 70s with renal cell carcinoma.

This clone has only a few counts. This sequence joins TRBV5-1 and TRBJ2-7; D is uncertain. This CDR3 contains 12 residues. Germline CDR1 is SGHRS and CDR2 is YFSETQ. The germline V and J ends were trimmed by 4 bases and 2 bases, with 7 bases remaining between them. The CDR3 sequence is CASSHDTYEQYF. Here the CDR3 DNA reads TGCGCCAGCAGCCACGATACCTACGAGCAGTACTTC.

The CDR3 is CASSPGTGTDQYF. As DNA, the CDR3 is TGTGCCAGCAGCCCCGGGACAGGGACGGACCAGTACTTC. This chain joins TRBV11-2 and TRBJ2-5, with TRBD1 identical over 9 bases. Germline lookup yields CDR1 SGHAT and CDR2 FQNNGV. CDR3 size: 13 residues. Trimming at V came to 5 bases and at J to 10 bases, leaving 8 bases not matched to a gene.

This clone was recorded once. This chain connects TRBV6-1 to TRBJ2-5; TRBD2 aligns across 8 bases. V trimming: 2 bases; J trimming: 4 bases; junction bases outside the gene matches: 3. Germline V gene lookup returns CDR1 MNHNS and CDR2 SASEGT. The CDR3 runs 14 residues. In DNA form, the CDR3 reads TGTGCCAGCAGTGAAACGGGGGGGCGAGAGACCCAGTACTTC. Protein product: CASSETGGRETQYF.

This clone was counted a single time. The V gene is TRBV5-1, the J gene TRBJ2-7; the D gene is possibly TRBD2 (5 bases). Trimming cost V 2 bases and J 5 bases, with 17 bases left between them. Germline CDR1 is SGHRS and CDR2 is YFSETQ. The CDR3 extends over 15 amino acids. CDR3: CASSFAVRDWDEQYF. CDR3 bases: TGCGCCAGCAGCTTCGCGGTGAGGGATTGGGACGAGCAGTACTTC.

CDR3 in DNA: TGTGCCAGCAGCCAATGGGGTAATTCACCCCTCCACTTT. As protein: CASSQWGNSPLHF. The chain combines TRBV14 with TRBJ1-6; no definite D call. The germline CDR1 and CDR2 sequences are SGHDN and FVKESK. The CDR3 covers 13 residues. The V and J ends lost 2 bases and 6 bases respectively, with 5 bases between them.

This rearrangement joins TRBV19 to TRBJ2-7; D perhaps matches TRBD2 (5 bases). Germline CDR1 and CDR2: LNHDA and SQIVND (reference sequence). V was shortened by 3 bases and J by 2 bases, with 11 bases between the two germline ends. The CDR3 runs to 14 residues. This CDR3 reads CASSITSKAYEQYF. The CDR3 DNA reads as TGTGCCAGTAGTATTACTAGTAAAGCCTACGAGCAGTACTTC.

The chain carries TRBV27 and TRBJ2-5; D remains ambiguous. This CDR3 is 14 amino acids long. From germline, CDR1 is MNHEY and CDR2 SMNVEV (reference sequence). The V end was cut by 1 base, the J end by 0 bases, with 6 bases between. CDR3 in DNA: TGTGCCAGCAGTTTATGGGCTGACCAAGAGACCCAGTACTTC. Translation: CASSLWADQETQYF.

The chain joins TRBV7-2 to TRBJ2-5; D is undetermined. Per the germline V gene, CDR1 is SGHTA and CDR2 is FQGNSA. The CDR3 extends over 15 amino acids. V dropped 1 base and J dropped 0 bases, with 9 bases sitting between them. The CDR3 here is CASSLGWADQETQYF. The DNA of the CDR3 is TGTGCCAGCAGCTTAGGCTGGGCGGACCAAGAGACCCAGTACTTC.

The chain couples TRBV7-2 to TRBJ2-2; unclear D gene. The CDR3 is 15 amino acids. The V gene lost 2 bases and the J gene lost 2 bases, with 9 bases spanning the gap. The germline gives CDR1 SGHTA, CDR2 FQGNSA. The CDR3 DNA reads as TGTGCCAGCAGCTTACAACAGCTCAACACCGGGGAGCTGTTTTTT. It is translated as CASSLQQLNTGELFF.

The chain links TRBV7-2 to TRBJ2-7; a possible D gene is TRBD2 (6 bases). CDR1 and CDR2 from the germline V gene are SGHTA and FQGNSA. The V end lost 5 bases, the J end lost 3 bases, and 14 bases lay between the germline ends. The CDR3 runs to 14 residues. The CDR3 sequence: CASSVRAGGYEQYF. In DNA, the CDR3 is TGTGCCAGCAGCGTCCGGGCCGGGGGCTACGAGCAGTACTTC. The full variable domain, in which reference TRBV7-2 and TRBJ2-7 provide the parts outside the CDR3, is GAGVSQSPSNKVTEKGKDVELRCDPISGHTALYWYRQSLGQGLEFLIYFQGNSAPDKSGLPSDRFSAERTGGSVSTLTIQRTQQEDSAVYLCASSVRAGGYEQYFGPGTRLTVT.

A word on this clone: Different DNA sequences within this sample yield the same CDR3. The CDR3 sequence: CASSLDRGYGYTF. The CDR3 coding sequence is TGTGCCAGCAGCTTAGACAGGGGCTATGGCTACACCTTC. The gene calls are TRBV5-4 and TRBJ1-2; 8 bases match TRBD1. The V gene's germline CDR1 is SGHNT and CDR2 YYREEE (reference sequence). The CDR3 consists of 13 residues. The junction had 1 base not matched to a gene; V was cut back by 2 bases and J by 4 bases.

The rearrangement links TRBV27 to TRBJ1-2, with 10 bases identical to TRBD1. Germline V gene data show CDR1 as MNHEY and CDR2 as SMNVEV (reference sequence). The CDR3 spans 16 residues. J gave up 4 bases and V 4 bases, and 9 bases lay outside the gene matches. The CDR3 DNA sequence: TGTGCCAGCAGTTCCACCAAGACAGGGGGCGGCTATGGCTACACCTTC. It specifies CASSSTKTGGGYGYTF.

Only one count was recorded for this clone. The rearrangement uses TRBV27 and TRBJ1-1; D uncertain. Trimming removed 4 bases from V and 11 bases from J, with 14 bases in between. This CDR3 is 12 amino acids long. Germline V gene lookup returns CDR1 MNHEY and CDR2 SMNVEV (reference sequence). CDR3 coding DNA: TGTGCCAGCAGTTCCTCGGGGTATAGGGCTTTCTTT. Its translation is CASSSSGYRAFF.

The chain combines TRBV6-4 with TRBJ1-5, with D possibly TRBD1 on 5 matching bases. V was clipped by 3 bases and J by 3 bases, with 9 bases between them. The CDR3 contains 14 residues. Looked up from germline, CDR1 is MRHNA and CDR2 is SNTAGT. CDR3 in amino acids: CASSESTVNQPQHF. CDR3 bases: TGTGCCAGCAGTGAATCGACAGTCAATCAGCCCCAGCATTTT.

This clone was counted once. The chain uses TRBV19 and TRBJ2-5; no clear D. The germline V gene encodes CDR1 LNHDA and CDR2 SQIVND (reference sequence). The CDR3 has 12 amino acids. V was trimmed by 4 bases and J by 5 bases, leaving 8 bases between them. CDR3 residues: CASSNFDETQYF. Written as DNA, the CDR3 is TGTGCCAGTAGTAACTTTGACGAGACCCAGTACTTC.

The rearrangement links TRBV21-1 to TRBJ2-7. TRBV21-1 is a known pseudogene. The CDR3 extends over 11 amino acids. The CDR3 nucleotides are TGTGCCAGCAGCACGAACTACGAGCAGTACTTC. This encodes CASSTNYEQYF.

In its sample, this clone was seen once. The rearrangement links TRBV5-6 to TRBJ1-2; the D gene is possibly TRBD1 (6 bases). Trimming removed 2 bases from V and 4 bases from J, with 12 bases in between. The CDR3 consists of 14 residues. Germline V gene sequence: CDR1 SGHDT, CDR2 YYEEEE. The CDR3 spells CASSFGGAGYGYTF. The CDR3 nucleotides read TGTGCCAGCAGCTTTGGGGGCGCCGGCTATGGCTACACCTTC.

This chain links TRBV7-8 with TRBJ1-1, with D possibly TRBD1 on 6 matching bases. V was trimmed by 5 bases and J by 3 bases, leaving 10 bases between them. Germline V gene sequence: CDR1 SGHVS, CDR2 FQNEAQ. CDR3 length: 13 amino acids. The CDR3 DNA sequence: TGTGCCAGCAGCCTTGGGGGCGACACTGAAGCTTTCTTT. Translated, it gives CASSLGGDTEAFF. The entire variable domain, with the rest obtained from reference TRBV7-8 and TRBJ1-1, is as follows: GAGVSQSPRYKVAKRGQDVALRCDPISGHVSLFWYQQALGQGPEFLTYFQNEAQLDKSGLPSDRFFAERPEGSVSTLKIQRTQQEDSAVYLCASSLGGDTEAFFGQGTRLTVV.

The chain has TRBV7-8 and TRBJ1-1; 9 bases match TRBD1. This CDR3 contains 14 residues. Unmatched junction bases numbered 1, after V lost 4 bases and J lost 1 base. CDR1 SGHVS and CDR2 FQNEAQ come from the germline V gene. The CDR3 is CASSSGQGNTEAFF. CDR3 sequence (DNA): TGTGCCAGCAGCTCGGGACAGGGGAACACTGAAGCTTTCTTT.

This chain connects TRBV5-1 to TRBJ2-1; 14 nucleotides match TRBD2. The CDR3 contains 17 residues. Germline CDR1 and CDR2: SGHRS and YFSETQ. Germline trimming cut 4 bases from V and 7 bases from J; bases unmatched to any gene: 10. The CDR3 nucleotides read TGCGCCAGCAGCCTGATGACTAGCGGGGGGGCCTTGAATGAGCAGTTCTTC. Its protein product is CASSLMTSGGALNEQFF.

The V call is TRBV5-6, the J call TRBJ1-2; D perhaps matches TRBD1 (5 bases). CDR1 is SGHDT, CDR2 YYEEEE, per germline. The V gene lost 4 bases and the J gene lost 8 bases, with 18 bases spanning the gap. CDR3 length equals 14 residues. CDR3 nucleotide sequence: TGTGCCAGCAGCCCCATCGGCCAGGGAGGCGGCTACACCTTC. Its translation: CASSPIGQGGGYTF.

This clone has ten or more counts. This chain uses TRBV27 with TRBJ1-1, with TRBD1 identical over 8 bases. The CDR3 contains 19 residues. Unmatched junction bases numbered 14, after V lost 2 bases and J lost 0 bases. CDR1 is MNHEY and CDR2 is SMNVEV in the germline V gene (reference sequence). CDR3 protein: CASSLTRGRGGRMNTEAFF. The DNA of the CDR3 is TGTGCCAGCAGTTTAACCAGGGGGCGAGGGGGCCGCATGAACACTGAAGCTTTCTTT.

The CDR3 DNA reads TGCGCCAGCAGCCAAGAAACTACCCAAGAGACCCAGTACTTC. It encodes CASSQETTQETQYF. This chain connects TRBV4-1 to TRBJ2-5; D remains ambiguous. Deletions cut 0 bases from V and 1 base from J, with 6 bases between. Germline values: CDR1 MGHRA, CDR2 YSYEKL. The CDR3 spans 14 residues.

With respect to this clone: This same CDR3 is encoded by further DNA sequences in the sample. The V gene is TRBV29-1, the J gene TRBJ1-2; TRBD1 might be the D (5 bases). Deletions cut 0 bases from V and 0 bases from J, with 8 bases between. The CDR3 runs 14 residues. The germline gives CDR1 SQVTM, CDR2 ANQGSEA. CDR3 residues: CSVEDQGSNYGYTF. In DNA, the CDR3 is TGCAGCGTTGAAGATCAGGGCTCTAACTATGGCTACACCTTC.

V gene TRBV6-1 combines with J gene TRBJ2-5, with D possibly being TRBD1 (5 bases). Deletions cut 9 bases from V and 7 bases from J, with 21 bases between. This CDR3 region has 14 residues. Germline V gives CDR1 MNHNS, CDR2 SASEGT. The CDR3 sequence: CASSLGDPRGTQYF. The CDR3 DNA reads as TGTGCCAGTTCATTGGGCGACCCAAGGGGGACCCAGTACTTC.

The chain recombines TRBV6-5 with TRBJ1-5; D ambiguous. CDR1 MNHEY and CDR2 SVGAGI come from the germline V gene. Trimming stripped 4 bases from V and 4 bases from J, with 11 bases between. CDR3 length equals 14 residues. DNA for the CDR3: TGTGCCAGCAGTTTAACAGACTTTAATCAGCCCCAGCATTTT. This codes for CASSLTDFNQPQHF.

The CDR3 spells CASSVAGVDSPLHF. CDR3 DNA: TGTGCCAGCAGCGTAGCCGGGGTTGATTCACCCCTCCACTTT. V and J are TRBV9 and TRBJ1-6; unclear D gene. From germline, CDR1 is SGDLS and CDR2 YYNGEE. V lost 0 bases and J 8 bases, leaving 9 bases between the germline ends. The CDR3 consists of 14 residues.

The chain is built from TRBV30 and TRBJ2-3; 11 bases fit TRBD1. Germline trimming cut 5 bases from V and 5 bases from J; bases unmatched to any gene: 3. Germline loops: CDR1 GTSNPN, CDR2 SVGIG (reference sequence). The CDR3 contains 13 residues. The chain's CDR3 is CAWGQGAQDTQYF. As DNA, the CDR3 is TGTGCCTGGGGACAGGGGGCTCAAGATACGCAGTATTTT.

V and J are TRBV19 and TRBJ1-5, with D maybe TRBD1 (5 bases). From germline, CDR1 is LNHDA and CDR2 SQIVND (reference sequence). Trimming removed 3 bases from V and 2 bases from J, with 11 bases in between. CDR3 length: 15 residues. In nucleotides, the CDR3 is TGTGCCAGTAGTATGGGCGGGGGAGGCAATCAGCCCCAGCATTTT. This sequence encodes CASSMGGGGNQPQHF.

The genes are TRBV7-2 and TRBJ2-1; a weak D match, TRBD2 (6 bases). Trimming shortened V by 3 bases and J by 6 bases, and 12 bases separated the two germline ends. This CDR3 contains 14 residues. Germline V lookup: CDR1 SGHTA, CDR2 FQGNSA. The CDR3 DNA sequence: TGTGCCAGCAGCTTGGAAACTAGCCCCAATGAGCAGTTCTTC. It encodes CASSLETSPNEQFF.